What follows is one TCR beta chain and its context. The antigen is not known. Whereas donors were nominally healthy upon sampling, unrecorded immune exposures were probable. The PCR was carried out with 60 Vbeta primers and 13 Jbeta primers. Profiled with immunoSEQ multiplex PCR; TCRdb holds only in-frame clones, not every one. The sample records over 150,000 clones, around 74% being singletons. The data originate from a study of cytomegalovirus exposure and HLA in healthy donors. The study's findings and limits: In an earlier analysis, about 87% or about 30%: the productive usage of most TCR beta V segments. The likely origin of a cluster of highly shared sequence variants was a sequencing artifact. Among TCR beta chains, those listed as cytomegalovirus-associated numbered over 150.

The sequencing input was PBMCs. The receptor was derived from a girl under 18 in good health and CMV-seropositive.

The CDR3 DNA reads TGTGCCAGCAGTTACAACGGGGACAGGGAGGGGCAGTATTTT. Translated: CASSYNGDREGQYF. The chain recombines TRBV6-5 with TRBJ2-3; 9 bases line up with TRBD1. This CDR3 has 14 residues. The J segment lost 11 bases and the V segment lost 2 bases, leaving 8 bases of the junction unmatched. CDR1 and CDR2 from the germline V gene are MNHEY and SVGAGI.